One and the same sample provided the 9 T cell receptor beta chains below, sequenced in a study of T-cell reconstitution after alpha-beta-depleted transplantation in children. The authors prepared the TCRbeta library with unique molecular identifiers. Each CDR3 protein is one row after TCRdb ran MiXCR on the PCR reads. The table includes hundreds of thousands of distinct CDR3 sequences, roughly 15% detected once. The source material was PBMCs from the stem cell graft donor, sampled from the stem cell graft. These receptors originate from a human donor who donated a stem cell graft to a child with acute myeloid leukemia.

The gene calls are TRBV24-1 and TRBJ1-4; tentatively, D is TRBD1 (5 bases). Germline loops: CDR1 KGHDR, CDR2 SFDVKD. The CDR3 runs 15 residues. V was clipped by 3 bases and J by 8 bases, with 15 bases between them. CDR3: CATSDRQSPREKLFF. In DNA form, the CDR3 reads TGTGCCACCAGTGATCGACAGAGCCCTAGGGAAAAACTGTTTTTT.

The chain is built from TRBV7-2 and TRBJ1-1; perhaps TRBD1 as D (5 bases). Trimming pared 3 bases from V and 0 bases from J, leaving 14 bases between. This CDR3 has 16 amino acids. Germline CDR1 is SGHTA and CDR2 is FQGNSA. The CDR3 protein is CASSFWDLSLNTEAFF. The CDR3 coding sequence is TGTGCCAGCAGCTTCTGGGACCTGTCCTTGAACACTGAAGCTTTCTTT.

This clonotype was observed a few times. This sequence joins TRBV20-1 and TRBJ2-5; no reliable D call. The V gene lost 0 bases and the J gene lost 1 base, with 9 bases spanning the gap. Germline V gene sequence: CDR1 DFQATT, CDR2 SNEGSKA (reference sequence). CDR3 length equals 14 residues. The CDR3 DNA is TGCAGTGCTAGAGACAGGCGGTTCCAAGAGACCCAGTACTTC. This sequence encodes CSARDRRFQETQYF.

Many counts were recorded for this clonotype. CDR3 in DNA: TGTGCCACCAGCACCGGGACAGGTCTTTATCAGCCCCAGCATTTT. Protein product: CATSTGTGLYQPQHF. J is TRBJ1-5 and V is TRBV15, with 8 positions matching TRBD1. Germline loops: CDR1 LNHNV, CDR2 YYDKDF (reference sequence). The CDR3 extends over 15 amino acids. The J segment lost 5 bases and the V segment lost 4 bases, leaving 7 bases of the junction unmatched.

The rearrangement uses TRBV4-3 and TRBJ2-4; tentatively, D is TRBD1 (6 bases). Germline V gives CDR1 LGHNA, CDR2 YSLEER. The CDR3 has 16 residues. Trimming left V 4 bases short and J 2 bases short, with 15 bases between. CDR3 coding DNA: TGCGCCAGCAGCCCCACACTACAGGGTTCCAAAAACATTCAGTACTTC. It codes for CASSPTLQGSKNIQYF.

This clonotype came up many times. The rearrangement uses TRBV10-3 and TRBJ2-3; unclear D gene. The CDR3 has 12 residues. Germline CDR1 and CDR2: ENHRY and SYGVKD. V was shortened by 5 bases and J by 3 bases, with 6 bases between the two germline ends. The CDR3 reads CAISSGTDTQYF. As DNA, the CDR3 is TGTGCCATCAGTTCCGGGACAGATACGCAGTATTTT.

This clonotype has a count of ten or more. The V gene is TRBV20-1, the J gene TRBJ1-2; D call uncertain. CDR3 length: 14 amino acids. The germline V gene has CDR1 DFQATT and CDR2 SNEGSKA (reference sequence). Trimming pared 3 bases from V and 2 bases from J, leaving 13 bases between. The CDR3 DNA follows: TGCAGTGCTAGCTCTCCGGGCCGGAACTATGGCTACACCTTC. Its translation: CSASSPGRNYGYTF.

CDR3 in DNA: TGCAGTCTACCGGGCCGCGACTACGAGCAGTACTTC. As protein: CSLPGRDYEQYF. The chain joins TRBV20-1 to TRBJ2-7; D unclear. Germline V gene data show CDR1 as DFQATT and CDR2 as SNEGSKA (reference sequence). The CDR3 extends over 12 amino acids. V was trimmed by 8 bases and J by 3 bases, leaving 14 bases between them.

The rearrangement joins TRBV7-2 to TRBJ2-7; the D gene is possibly TRBD1 (5 bases). Trimming stripped 7 bases from V and 0 bases from J, with 16 bases between. The CDR3 covers 15 residues. Germline CDR1 reads SGHTA; CDR2 reads FQGNSA. CDR3 protein: CASTLRAPSSYEQYF. CDR3 DNA sequence: TGTGCCAGCACCCTCAGGGCCCCGAGCTCCTACGAGCAGTACTTC.